This T cell receptor beta chain was sequenced in a study of cytomegalovirus exposure and HLA in healthy donors. Overall study: HLA-typed donors were the source of some 80 million unique TCRs, which an early data release held. General study findings and limits: Prior analysis indicated that the majority of TCR beta V segments exhibited productivity approximately 87% or approximately 30% of the time. CMV serostatus alone was available as immune exposure information.

With 60 Vbeta and 13 Jbeta primers, the PCR was carried out. Sequenced by immunoSEQ multiplex PCR; TCRdb stores in-frame clones only, minus some. The profile shows over 110,000 clones, around 73% of them singletons. The CDR3 is 17 residues long. Trimming took 1 base from V and 1 from J, leaving 13 bases between them. CDR1 is SEHNR, CDR2 FQNEAQ, per germline (reference sequence). As to this clone: Antigen: not known.

This clonotype was obtained from a woman aged 40 to 50 in good health and CMV-seronegative. The genes are TRBV7-9 and TRBJ2-2, with D maybe TRBD1 (5 bases). The sequenced sample was PBMCs. CDR3 sequence reads: CASSLELVRENTGELFF. CDR3 DNA: TGTGCCAGCAGCTTAGAATTAGTCAGGGAGAACACCGGGGAGCTGTTTTTT.